The entry below describes one T cell receptor (beta chain). The sample comes from a study of type 1 regulatory T cells. About the research overall: An in vitro protocol generated T-allo10, a Tr1-enriched, alloantigen-specific CD4 T cell product.

Trimming stripped 5 bases from V and 1 base from J, with 12 bases between. This CDR3 spans 14 amino acids. TCRdb itself ran the reads through MiXCR, one entry per CDR3 protein. Of 75,000 to 100,000 distinct CDR3 sequences listed, around 30% are singletons. The gene calls are TRBV12-3 or TRBV12-4 and TRBJ2-7; D is ambiguous. Sequenced sample: CD4+ T cells, either the whole sample or a sorted fraction (not recorded which). This clonotype originated in a human donor in good health. CDR3 sequence: CASSPAKTSYEQYF. DNA of the CDR3: TGTGCCAGCAGTCCGGCGAAAACGTCCTACGAGCAGTACTTC.